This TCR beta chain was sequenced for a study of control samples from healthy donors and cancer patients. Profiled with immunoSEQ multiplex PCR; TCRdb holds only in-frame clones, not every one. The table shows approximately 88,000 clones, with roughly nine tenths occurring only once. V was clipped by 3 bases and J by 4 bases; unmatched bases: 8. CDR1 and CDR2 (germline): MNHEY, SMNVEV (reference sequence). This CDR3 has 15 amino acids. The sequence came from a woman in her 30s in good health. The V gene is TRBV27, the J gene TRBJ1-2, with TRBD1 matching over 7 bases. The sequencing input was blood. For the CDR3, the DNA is TGTGCCAGCAGTTTTGCTTCAGGGGGTAGCTATGGCTACACCTTC. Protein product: CASSFASGGSYGYTF.